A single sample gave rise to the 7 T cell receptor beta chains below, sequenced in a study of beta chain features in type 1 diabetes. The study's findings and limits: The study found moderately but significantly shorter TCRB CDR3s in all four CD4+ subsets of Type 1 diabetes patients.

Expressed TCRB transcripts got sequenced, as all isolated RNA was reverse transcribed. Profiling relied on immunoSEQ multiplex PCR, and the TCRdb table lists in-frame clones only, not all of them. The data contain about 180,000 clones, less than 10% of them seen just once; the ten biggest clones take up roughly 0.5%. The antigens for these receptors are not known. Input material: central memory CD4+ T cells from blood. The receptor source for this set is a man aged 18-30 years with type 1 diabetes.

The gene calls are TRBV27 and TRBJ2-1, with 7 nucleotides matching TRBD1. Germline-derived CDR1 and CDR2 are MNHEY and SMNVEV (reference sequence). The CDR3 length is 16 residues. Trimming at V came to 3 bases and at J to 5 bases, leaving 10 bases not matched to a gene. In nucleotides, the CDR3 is TGTGCCAGCAGTTTCTTCGCAGGGGGTCAGGACAATGAGCAGTTCTTC. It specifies CASSFFAGGQDNEQFF.

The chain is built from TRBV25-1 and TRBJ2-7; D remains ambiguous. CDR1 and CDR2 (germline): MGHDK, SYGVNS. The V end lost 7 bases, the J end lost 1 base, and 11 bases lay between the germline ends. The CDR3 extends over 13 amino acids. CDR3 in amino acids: CASTGRLSYEQYF. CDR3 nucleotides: TGTGCCAGCACCGGCAGGCTTTCCTACGAGCAGTACTTC.

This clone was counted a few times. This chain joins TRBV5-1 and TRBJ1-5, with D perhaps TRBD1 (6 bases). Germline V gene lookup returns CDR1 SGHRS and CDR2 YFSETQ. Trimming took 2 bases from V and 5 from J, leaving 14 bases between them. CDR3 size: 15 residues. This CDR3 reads CASSFTGNGDQPQHF. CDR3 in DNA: TGCGCCAGCAGCTTTACAGGGAACGGGGATCAGCCCCAGCATTTT.

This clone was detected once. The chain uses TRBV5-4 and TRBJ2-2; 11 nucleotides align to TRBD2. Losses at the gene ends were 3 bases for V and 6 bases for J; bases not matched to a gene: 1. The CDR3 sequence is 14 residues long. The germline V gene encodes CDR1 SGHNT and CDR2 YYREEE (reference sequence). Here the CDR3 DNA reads TGTGCCAGCAGCTGGGGACTAGCGGCCGGGGAGCTGTTTTTT. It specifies CASSWGLAAGELFF.

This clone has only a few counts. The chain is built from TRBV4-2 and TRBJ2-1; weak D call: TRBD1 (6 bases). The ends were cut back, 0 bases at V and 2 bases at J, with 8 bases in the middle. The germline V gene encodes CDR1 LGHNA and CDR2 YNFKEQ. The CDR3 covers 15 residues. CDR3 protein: CASSQDRDTYNEQFF. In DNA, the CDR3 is TGTGCCAGCAGCCAAGATAGGGACACCTACAATGAGCAGTTCTTC.

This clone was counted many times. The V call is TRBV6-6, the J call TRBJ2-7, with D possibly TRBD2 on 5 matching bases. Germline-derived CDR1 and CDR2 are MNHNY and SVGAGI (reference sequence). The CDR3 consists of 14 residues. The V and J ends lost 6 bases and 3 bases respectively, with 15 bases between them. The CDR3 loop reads CASRTGRENYEQYF. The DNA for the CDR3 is TGTGCCAGCAGAACGGGAAGGGAGAACTACGAGCAGTACTTC.

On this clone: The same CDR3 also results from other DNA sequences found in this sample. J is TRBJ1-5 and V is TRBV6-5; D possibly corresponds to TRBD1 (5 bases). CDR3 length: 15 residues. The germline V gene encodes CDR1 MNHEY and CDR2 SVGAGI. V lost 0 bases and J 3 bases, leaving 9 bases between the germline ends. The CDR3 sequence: CASSYSGGDNQPQHF. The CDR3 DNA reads TGTGCCAGCAGTTACTCGGGGGGAGACAATCAGCCCCAGCATTTT.